Below, 26 T cell receptor beta chains from the same sample are listed, as sequenced in a study of blood T cell repertoires in COVID-19. Using immunoSEQ multiplex PCR, the repertoire was profiled, and TCRdb retains in-frame clones only, with some absent. The sample has a few hundred thousand clones; around 89% are singletons. What was sequenced was PBMCs or T cells enriched from blood (not recorded which). These receptors were obtained from a woman aged 30 to 39 who had recovered from COVID-19.

V usage is TRBV6-5 and J usage is TRBJ1-2; no firm D call. There are 14 residues in the CDR3. Germline assignment: CDR1 MNHEY and CDR2 SVGAGI. V was pared by 3 bases and J by 3 bases, with 11 bases between. DNA of the CDR3: TGTGCCAGCAGTTATAACGGGGTCCACTATGGCTACACCTTC. Protein sequence: CASSYNGVHYGYTF.

The genes are TRBV27 and TRBJ2-3, with D uncertain. From germline, CDR1 is MNHEY and CDR2 SMNVEV (reference sequence). V gave up 6 bases and J gave up 4 bases, with 11 bases separating them. This CDR3 is 13 amino acids long. The CDR3 spells CASRGSSADTQYF. CDR3 nucleotide sequence: TGTGCCAGCAGGGGCTCGTCGGCAGATACGCAGTATTTT.

The V and J genes are TRBV2 and TRBJ1-1, with D possibly being TRBD1 (5 bases). Per the germline V gene, CDR1 is SNHLY and CDR2 is FYNNEI. The CDR3 sequence is 13 residues long. Trimming stripped 8 bases from V and 3 bases from J, with 13 bases between. The DNA for the CDR3 is TGTGCCAGCGGAGGGGCTCTGGACACTGAAGCTTTCTTT. Its translation: CASGGALDTEAFF.

This clone was detected once. The chain recombines TRBV5-6 with TRBJ2-1; 7 bases align to TRBD1. Germline V gene lookup returns CDR1 SGHDT and CDR2 YYEEEE. The CDR3 has 13 amino acids. Trimming cost V 4 bases and J 7 bases; bases outside gene matches: 5. Here the CDR3 DNA reads TGTGCCAGCAGCCGGAAGGGGGCTAATGAGCAGTTCTTC. Protein: CASSRKGANEQFF.

The chain has TRBV28 and TRBJ1-5, with 8 bases fitting TRBD1. Unmatched junction bases numbered 5, after V lost 6 bases and J lost 1 base. The CDR3 totals 15 residues. Germline assignment: CDR1 MDHEN and CDR2 SYDVKM. CDR3 bases: TGTGCCAGCAGAACGACAGGGGTCAGCAATCAGCCCCAGCATTTT. Its protein product is CASRTTGVSNQPQHF.

This clone has a single count. The genes are TRBV6-2 or TRBV6-3 and TRBJ2-7; TRBD1 aligns across 7 bases. CDR3 length: 15 amino acids. Trimming at V came to 6 bases and at J to 2 bases, leaving 10 bases not matched to a gene. The germline V gene encodes CDR1 MNHEY and CDR2 SVGEGT. The CDR3 sequence: CASSSPGQITYEQYF. The DNA of the CDR3 is TGTGCCAGCAGCTCTCCGGGACAGATTACCTACGAGCAGTACTTC.

This clone was recorded only once. This chain joins TRBV4-3 and TRBJ2-7; 8 bases agree with TRBD2. V lost 5 bases and J lost 6; bases outside the gene matches: 9. CDR1 is LGHNA and CDR2 is YSLEER in the germline V gene. This CDR3 is built from 14 residues. In DNA, the CDR3 is TGCGCCAGCAGCGCCGGGACTAGACCTTCCGAGCAGTACTTC. Translation: CASSAGTRPSEQYF.

The V gene is TRBV25-1, the J gene TRBJ1-1; D perhaps matches TRBD1 (5 bases). The CDR3 covers 15 residues. Trimming shortened V by 9 bases and J by 5 bases, and 22 bases separated the two germline ends. The germline CDR1 and CDR2 sequences are MGHDK and SYGVNS. The CDR3 region is CASLPRGGGQTEAFF. The CDR3 DNA follows: TGTGCCAGTCTCCCCCGCGGGGGGGGTCAAACTGAAGCTTTCTTT.

J is TRBJ2-7 and V is TRBV3-1 (or the pseudogene TRBV3-2); 11 nucleotides match TRBD2. V was pared by 3 bases and J by 6 bases, with 4 bases of the junction left unmatched. The CDR3 length is 14 residues. Germline V gives CDR1 LGHDT, CDR2 YNNKEL (reference sequence). The CDR3 reads CASSHLAGGLEQYF. CDR3 nucleotide sequence: TGTGCCAGCAGCCATCTAGCGGGAGGTCTCGAGCAGTACTTC.

This chain joins TRBV7-9 and TRBJ1-5; D uncertain. V was clipped by 1 base and J by 7 bases, with 5 bases between them. Germline values: CDR1 SEHNR, CDR2 FQNEAQ (reference sequence). The CDR3 loop spans 12 amino acids. DNA for the CDR3: TGTGCCAGCAGCTTAGGCTACCAGCCCCAGCATTTT. Encoded protein: CASSLGYQPQHF. The whole variable domain, filled in from reference TRBV7-9 and TRBJ1-5, reads DTGVSQNPRHKITKRGQNVTFRCDPISEHNRLYWYRQTLGQGPEFLTYFQNEAQLEKSRLLSDRFSAERPKGSFSTLEIQRTEQGDSAMYLCASSLGYQPQHFGDGTRLSIL.

The chain uses TRBV30 and TRBJ2-1; TRBD2 is a possible D gene (6 bases). V was shortened by 4 bases and J by 0 bases, with 19 bases between the two germline ends. The CDR3 spans 17 residues. The germline gives CDR1 GTSNPN, CDR2 SVGIG (reference sequence). CDR3 sequence reads: CAWTYRGWKRSYNEQFF. For the CDR3, the DNA is TGTGCCTGGACCTACCGGGGGTGGAAGCGCTCCTACAATGAGCAGTTCTTC. The full variable domain, with the rest looked up from reference TRBV30 and TRBJ2-1, is SQTIHQWPATLVQPVGSPLSLECTVEGTSNPNLYWYRQAAGRGLQLLFYSVGIGQISSEVPQNLSASRPQDRQFILSSKKLLLSDSGFYLCAWTYRGWKRSYNEQFFGPGTRLTVL.

The rearrangement joins TRBV27 to TRBJ1-1, with 10 bases fitting TRBD1. This CDR3 spans 13 amino acids. The ends lost 5 bases at V and 10 bases at J; junction bases unmatched: 7. Germline CDR1 MNHEY, CDR2 SMNVEV (reference sequence). The CDR3 DNA follows: TGTGCCAGCAGTCTCTCCGGGACAGGGGTAGCTTTCTTT. Protein product: CASSLSGTGVAFF.

This clone appeared a single time. V usage is TRBV5-1 and J usage is TRBJ2-1, with 12 bases matching TRBD1. Germline V gene lookup returns CDR1 SGHRS and CDR2 YFSETQ. The CDR3 has 15 amino acids. Trimming cost V 4 bases and J 8 bases; bases outside gene matches: 7. CDR3 coding DNA: TGCGCCAGCAGCCCCGGGACAGGGGGCATTGATGAGCAGTTCTTC. Translation: CASSPGTGGIDEQFF. The whole variable domain, filled in from reference TRBV5-1 and TRBJ2-1, reads KAGVTQTPRYLIKTRGQQVTLSCSPISGHRSVSWYQQTPGQGLQFLFEYFSETQRNKGNFPGRFSGRQFSNSRSEMNVSTLELGDSALYLCASSPGTGGIDEQFFGPGTRLTVL.

V usage is TRBV28 and J usage is TRBJ1-2; D uncertain. This CDR3 has 13 residues. Germline lookup yields CDR1 MDHEN and CDR2 SYDVKM. Trimming shortened V by 3 bases and J by 4 bases, and 9 bases separated the two germline ends. CDR3 region: CASSFRSGYGYTF. In DNA form, the CDR3 reads TGTGCCAGCAGTTTTCGGTCGGGCTATGGCTACACCTTC.

This rearrangement joins TRBV7-8 to TRBJ1-1; 7 positions agree with TRBD1. The CDR3 runs to 14 residues. Germline V gives CDR1 SGHVS, CDR2 FQNEAQ. The ends lost 1 base at V and 4 bases at J; junction bases unmatched: 3. As DNA, the CDR3 is TGTGCCAGCAGCTTAGGACAGGGCTTCACTGAAGCTTTCTTT. Protein product: CASSLGQGFTEAFF.

This chain links TRBV30 with TRBJ2-1; 14 nucleotides align to TRBD2. This CDR3 comprises 17 residues. V lost 3 bases to trimming and J lost 10 bases; unmatched junction nucleotides: 14. Germline values: CDR1 GTSNPN, CDR2 SVGIG (reference sequence). DNA for the CDR3: TGTGCCTGGAGCCCGCGAGGGACTAGCGGGAGATACAGGGAGCAGTTCTTC. It yields the protein CAWSPRGTSGRYREQFF.

This chain links TRBV4-1 with TRBJ2-7, with D possibly being TRBD2 (5 bases). CDR1 and CDR2 (germline): MGHRA, YSYEKL. V shed 1 base and J shed 2 bases, with 21 bases lying between them. This CDR3 comprises 18 residues. For the CDR3, the DNA is TGCGCCAGCAGCCAAGGGACTCCCAGAGGAACGAGGACCTACGAGCAGTACTTC. Translated, it gives CASSQGTPRGTRTYEQYF.

This chain links TRBV5-5 with TRBJ1-1, with D tentatively TRBD1 (6 bases). The CDR3 has 13 residues. Between the trimmed V and J ends, which lost 3 bases and 7 bases, there was a span of 13 bases. Germline-derived CDR1 and CDR2 are SGHKS and YYEKEE (reference sequence). The CDR3 bases are TGTGCCAGCAGCTACAGGGTTTGGGATGAAGCTTTCTTT. Its translation is CASSYRVWDEAFF.

The genes are TRBV6-6 and TRBJ1-5; 7 bases align to TRBD1. The CDR3 length is 15 residues. The germline gives CDR1 MNHNY, CDR2 SVGAGI (reference sequence). After removal of 1 base from V and 2 bases from J, the junction contained 2 bases not matched to a gene. The CDR3 DNA reads as TGTGCCAGCAGTTACTGGCAGGGGGGCAATCAGCCCCAGCATTTT. Translation: CASSYWQGGNQPQHF.

The chain has TRBV6-5 and TRBJ2-7, with D hard to call. The CDR3 consists of 13 residues. V lost 5 bases to trimming and J lost 3 bases, with 11 bases between them. Germline loops: CDR1 MNHEY, CDR2 SVGAGI. The DNA of the CDR3 is TGTGCCAGCAGTCTTATTGGCCACTACGAGCAGTACTTC. Encoded protein: CASSLIGHYEQYF.

The chain links TRBV4-2 to TRBJ2-7; a weak D match, TRBD2 (5 bases). Germline V gene data show CDR1 as LGHNA and CDR2 as YNFKEQ. The germline V and J ends were trimmed by 2 bases and 2 bases, with 13 bases remaining between them. This CDR3 comprises 15 residues. The CDR3 loop is CASSQNPGNAYEQYF. CDR3 DNA: TGTGCCAGCAGCCAAAACCCGGGGAACGCCTACGAGCAGTACTTC.

The CDR3 DNA is TGCGCCAGCAGCCCCCATACGGGGGGGTACGCAGATACGCAGTATTTT. It encodes CASSPHTGGYADTQYF. The rearrangement joins TRBV4-3 to TRBJ2-3; 8 bases match TRBD2. The CDR3 length is 16 residues. With V trimmed by 4 bases and J by 4 bases, 10 bases remained unmatched. Germline V gene data show CDR1 as LGHNA and CDR2 as YSLEER.

The chain is built from TRBV5-6 and TRBJ2-7, with 11 bases lining up with TRBD2. Per germline, CDR1 SGHDT and CDR2 YYEEEE. V was pared by 2 bases and J by 12 bases, with 10 bases of the junction left unmatched. The CDR3 consists of 14 residues. CDR3 sequence (DNA): TGTGCCAGCAGCTTTGGGACTAGCGGACTGGAGGGGTACTTC. Amino acids: CASSFGTSGLEGYF.

This chain links TRBV12-5 with TRBJ1-1; no definite D call. CDR3 length equals 17 residues. V lost 0 bases to trimming and J lost 5 bases, with 19 bases between them. The germline V gene encodes CDR1 LGHNT and CDR2 FRNRAP. CDR3 nucleotides: TGTGCTAGTGGTTTGGTAAAGATGCGACCAACGGGGACTGAAGCTTTCTTT. The encoded protein is CASGLVKMRPTGTEAFF.

The chain employs TRBV10-3 and TRBJ2-7, with 8 bases that match TRBD2. Germline trimming cut 4 bases from V and 0 bases from J; bases unmatched to any gene: 8. Germline values: CDR1 ENHRY, CDR2 SYGVKD. The CDR3 extends over 16 amino acids. The CDR3 spells CAISGGSGKSSYEQYF. In DNA, the CDR3 is TGTGCCATCAGTGGTGGTAGCGGGAAGAGCTCCTACGAGCAGTACTTC.

CDR3 residues: CASSEFGRGETQYF. Here the CDR3 DNA reads TGTGCCAGCAGTGAATTTGGCAGGGGTGAGACCCAGTACTTC. The chain employs TRBV6-1 and TRBJ2-5; D possibly corresponds to TRBD1 (6 bases). Trimming removed 2 bases at V and 5 bases at J, with 12 bases between. This CDR3 is built from 14 residues. The germline CDR1 and CDR2 sequences are MNHNS and SASEGT.